This T cell receptor (beta chain) originates from a study of low-dose radiotherapy and immunotherapy resistance in tumors. Across the whole study: Participants in Cohort 1 were administered 0.5 Gy per fraction at 2-week intervals, to a cumulative dose of 6.5 Gy. Intravenous administration to patients comprised nivolumab at 240 mg every two weeks and ipilimumab at 1 mg/kg every six weeks. Patients' oral aspirin dose was 300 mg daily across four cycles from cycle 1 day 1.

First-strand cDNA used TRAV- and TRBV-specific primers, covering alpha and beta chains. Over approximately 20 PCR cycles, TCRs were amplified from a constant-region primer and V-primer adapter. One entry per CDR3 protein, called by TCRdb with MiXCR from the reads. The sample includes under 90,000 distinct CDR3 sequences, 15% to 20% of them seen just once. The CDR3 is 14 residues long. V was trimmed by 4 bases and J by 4 bases, leaving 11 bases between them. Germline lookup yields CDR1 LGHNA and CDR2 YNFKEQ. Time point indicated: after trial treatment. Described treatment: LDRT plus nivolumab, ipilimumab, low-dose cyclophosphamide and aspirin (RACIN trial). This clonotype came up many times.

V gene TRBV4-2 combines with J gene TRBJ2-1; D possibly corresponds to TRBD2 (5 bases). The receptor's source is a male donor with prostate cancer. The starting material was PBMCs, obtained after low-dose radiotherapy plus immunotherapy. CDR3 sequence: CASSPILDYNEQFF. CDR3 DNA: TGTGCCAGCAGCCCGATACTAGATTACAATGAGCAGTTCTTC.